The 27 T cell receptor beta chains given below trace back to one sample, sequenced in a study of cytomegalovirus exposure and HLA in healthy donors. Use of 60 Vbeta and 13 Jbeta primers characterized the PCR. Only in-frame clones appear in the TCRdb table, and some are missing; sequencing was by immunoSEQ multiplex PCR. Of approximately 150,000 clones listed, approximately 73% were seen once; the top ten hold approximately 5.1%. The specimen sequenced was PBMCs. These receptors all stem from a woman aged 18-35 years in good health and CMV-seropositive.

This chain links TRBV5-5 with TRBJ1-4; D possibly corresponds to TRBD1 (5 bases). The V end was cut by 1 base, the J end by 8 bases, with 15 bases between. CDR1 SGHKS and CDR2 YYEKEE come from the germline V gene (reference sequence). The length of the CDR3 is 15 residues. The CDR3 DNA follows: TGTGCCAGCAGCTTGTTACGGCAGGGATGGGAAAAACTGTTTTTT. Encoded protein: CASSLLRQGWEKLFF.

This clone was observed once. V gene TRBV7-8 combines with J gene TRBJ2-2; maybe TRBD2 (7 bases). Between the trimmed V and J ends, which lost 5 bases and 1 base, there was a span of 14 bases. CDR3 length equals 16 residues. CDR1 is SGHVS, CDR2 FQNEAQ, per germline. The CDR3 DNA reads TGTGCCAGCAGCCTAAGGGGGGGTAAGAACACCGGGGAGCTGTTTTTT. Residues: CASSLRGGKNTGELFF.

This sequence joins TRBV7-2 and TRBJ2-3, with D possibly TRBD2 on 5 matching bases. V lost 6 bases to trimming and J lost 0 bases, with 16 bases between them. Germline lookup yields CDR1 SGHTA and CDR2 FQGNSA. The length of the CDR3 is 16 residues. The DNA of the CDR3 is TGTGCCAGCAGTCGCTTAGGAGAGGGCAGCACAGATACGCAGTATTTT. Amino acids: CASSRLGEGSTDTQYF.

This sequence joins TRBV19 and TRBJ2-1; 8 bases line up with TRBD1. V dropped 3 bases and J dropped 8; count of bases not matched to a gene: 12. The CDR3 runs 16 residues. Per the germline V gene, CDR1 is LNHDA and CDR2 is SQIVND (reference sequence). The CDR3 sequence: CASSMLPQGAIDEQFF. DNA of the CDR3: TGTGCCAGTAGTATGCTCCCCCAGGGGGCGATAGATGAGCAGTTCTTC. Using reference TRBV19 and TRBJ2-1 for the parts outside the CDR3, the full variable domain is DGGITQSPKYLFRKEGQNVTLSCEQNLNHDAMYWYRQDPGQGLRLIYYSQIVNDFQKGDIAEGYSVSREKKESFPLTVTSAQKNPTAFYLCASSMLPQGAIDEQFFGPGTRLTVL.

J is TRBJ1-6 and V is TRBV2; TRBD1 agrees at 7 bases. The CDR3 consists of 14 residues. Unmatched junction bases numbered 3, after V lost 3 bases and J lost 7 bases. Germline V gene sequence: CDR1 SNHLY, CDR2 FYNNEI. CDR3 sequence reads: CASSDDRVNSPLHF. The DNA for the CDR3 is TGTGCCAGCAGTGACGACAGGGTCAATTCACCCCTCCACTTT.

This clone was observed a single time. This chain uses TRBV4-3 with TRBJ2-1, with 8 bases identical to TRBD1. The length of the CDR3 is 15 residues. Germline assignment: CDR1 LGHNA and CDR2 YSLEER. Trimming at V came to 0 bases and at J to 9 bases, leaving 7 bases not matched to a gene. The CDR3 nucleotides are TGCGCCAGCAGCCAAGATCCCCAGGGGGCAGGTGAGCAGTTCTTC. Translated, it gives CASSQDPQGAGEQFF.

The rearrangement uses TRBV6-6 and TRBJ1-4; D is unresolved. This CDR3 region has 16 residues. Trimming removed 2 bases from V and 0 bases from J, with 10 bases in between. Per the germline V gene, CDR1 is MNHNY and CDR2 is SVGAGI (reference sequence). The CDR3 DNA follows: TGTGCCAGCAGTTACGGAAGGAGTGCAACTAATGAAAAACTGTTTTTT. Translation: CASSYGRSATNEKLFF.

The V gene is TRBV7-9, the J gene TRBJ1-1, with D possibly being TRBD1 (5 bases). In germline, CDR1 is SEHNR, CDR2 FQNEAQ (reference sequence). The CDR3 length is 16 residues. The V end lost 6 bases, the J end lost 0 bases, and 17 bases lay between the germline ends. The CDR3 here is CASRLPLGGLNTEAFF. DNA for the CDR3: TGTGCCAGCAGGCTCCCACTGGGGGGGTTGAACACTGAAGCTTTCTTT.

The rearrangement uses TRBV20-1 and TRBJ2-7, with 7 bases fitting TRBD1. CDR1 is DFQATT, CDR2 SNEGSKA, per germline (reference sequence). V shed 7 bases, J shed 8 bases, and the junction held 8 bases outside the gene matches. The CDR3 extends over 11 amino acids. The CDR3 region has the DNA TGCAGTGTCAACGGACAGGACAAGCAGTACTTC. Its protein product is CSVNGQDKQYF.

V is TRBV5-6 and J is TRBJ2-7; a possible D gene is TRBD1 (5 bases). The CDR3 loop spans 13 amino acids. Trimming left V 0 bases short and J 4 bases short, with 8 bases between. Germline CDR1 and CDR2: SGHDT and YYEEEE. CDR3 sequence: CASSLVRAYEQYF. CDR3 DNA sequence: TGTGCCAGCAGCTTGGTCAGGGCATACGAGCAGTACTTC.

The chain carries TRBV15 and TRBJ1-2; TRBD1 matches at 10 bases. This CDR3 has 18 residues. The V segment lost 3 bases and the J segment 1 base; nucleotides outside the gene matches: 11. CDR1 LNHNV and CDR2 YYDKDF come from the germline V gene (reference sequence). In DNA form, the CDR3 reads TGTGCCACCAGCAGCCCTGGGACAGGGGACTGGAATAACTATGGCTACACCTTC. Its translation is CATSSPGTGDWNNYGYTF.

The chain joins TRBV10-3 to TRBJ2-5, with 9 bases identical to TRBD1. The J call is doubtful: the DNA matches TRBJ2-7 better. CDR3 length: 14 residues. The V gene's germline CDR1 is ENHRY and CDR2 SYGVKD. The CDR3, as DNA: TGTGCCATCAGCCCGGGACAGGGTACGAACGAGCAGTACTTC. Translated, it gives CAISPGQGTNEQYF.

This clone was observed once. V and J are TRBV2 and TRBJ2-1, with 7 bases that match TRBD1. The CDR3 sequence is 11 residues long. Germline CDR1 and CDR2: SNHLY and FYNNEI. With 11 bases clipped from V and 8 bases from J, the junction kept 6 bases outside the gene matches. As DNA, the CDR3 is TGTGCCGCCAACAGGGGTGATGAGCAGTTCTTC. This encodes CAANRGDEQFF.

This chain connects TRBV5-5 to TRBJ2-5, with 7 positions matching TRBD1. V trimming: 4 bases; J trimming: 1 base; junction bases outside the gene matches: 4. Germline V gene lookup returns CDR1 SGHKS and CDR2 YYEKEE (reference sequence). CDR3 length equals 14 residues. In DNA form, the CDR3 reads TGTGCCAGCAGCCCCCGGGACAGCCAAGAGACCCAGTACTTC. It encodes CASSPRDSQETQYF. Drawing the rest from reference TRBV5-5 and TRBJ2-5, the complete variable domain is DAGVTQSPTHLIKTRGQQVTLRCSPISGHKSVSWYQQVLGQGPQFIFQYYEKEERGRGNFPDRFSARQFPNYSSELNVNALLLGDSALYLCASSPRDSQETQYFGPGTRLLVL.

The rearrangement uses TRBV7-2 and TRBJ2-6, with 8 bases that match TRBD1. The CDR3 consists of 18 residues. The trim removed 4 bases at V and 0 bases at J, leaving 8 bases unmatched. Germline V lookup: CDR1 SGHTA, CDR2 FQGNSA. The CDR3 DNA is TGTGCCAGCAGCTACGGACAGGGACTGGTCTCTGGGGCCAACGTCCTGACTTTC. This translates into CASSYGQGLVSGANVLTF.

The CDR3 loop is CATSDRGNSGYTF. CDR3 in DNA: TGTGCCACCTCCGACAGGGGGAATTCTGGCTACACCTTC. The gene calls are TRBV19 and TRBJ1-2; 9 bases match TRBD1. The CDR3 is 13 residues long. The germline V gene encodes CDR1 LNHDA and CDR2 SQIVND (reference sequence). With V trimmed by 10 bases and J by 7 bases, 10 bases remained unmatched.

The CDR3 DNA reads TGTGCCAGCAGCTCCGGGACAGGGATCAATGAGCAGTTCTTC. This codes for CASSSGTGINEQFF. V and J are TRBV7-3 and TRBJ2-1; 9 bases map to TRBD1. The CDR3 has 14 residues. V lost 4 bases, J lost 6 bases, and 4 bases stayed unmatched. In germline, CDR1 is SGHTA, CDR2 FQGTGA.

The chain links TRBV5-1 to TRBJ2-1, with a weak D call TRBD1 (6 bases). From germline, CDR1 is SGHRS and CDR2 YFSETQ. Trimming stripped 0 bases from V and 7 bases from J, with 17 bases between. The CDR3 is 16 residues long. The CDR3 sequence is CASSLATAGAQNEQFF. Here the CDR3 DNA reads TGCGCCAGCAGCTTGGCGACGGCAGGGGCGCAGAATGAGCAGTTCTTC.

The V gene is TRBV5-1, the J gene TRBJ1-1; 7 bases agree with TRBD1. From germline, CDR1 is SGHRS and CDR2 YFSETQ. This CDR3 is 16 amino acids long. With V trimmed by 4 bases and J by 1 base, 10 bases remained unmatched. The CDR3 here is CASSPEGDRRNTEAFF. In nucleotides, the CDR3 is TGCGCCAGCAGCCCGGAAGGGGACAGAAGGAACACTGAAGCTTTCTTT.

This clone has only a few counts. V gene TRBV9 combines with J gene TRBJ2-1; D might be TRBD2 (6 bases). The germline V gene encodes CDR1 SGDLS and CDR2 YYNGEE. V dropped 0 bases and J dropped 4 bases, with 17 bases sitting between them. The CDR3 is 17 amino acids. CDR3 sequence: CASSVEDGGAGYNEQFF. DNA for the CDR3: TGTGCCAGCAGCGTAGAGGACGGAGGGGCAGGGTACAATGAGCAGTTCTTC. The whole variable domain, filled in from reference TRBV9 and TRBJ2-1, reads DSGVTQTPKHLITATGQRVTLRCSPRSGDLSVYWYQQSLDQGLQFLIQYYNGEERAKGNILERFSAQQFPDLHSELNLSSLELGDSALYFCASSVEDGGAGYNEQFFGPGTRLTVL.

The gene calls are TRBV11-2 and TRBJ2-1; TRBD2 might be the D (6 bases). Trimming left V 6 bases short and J 7 bases short, with 19 bases between. The CDR3 sequence is 15 residues long. Germline CDR1 reads SGHAT; CDR2 reads FQNNGV. This CDR3 is CASSRFRAGKNEQFF. The CDR3, as DNA: TGTGCCAGCAGTCGCTTCAGGGCGGGAAAAAATGAGCAGTTCTTC.

The chain joins TRBV9 to TRBJ2-7; 12 positions match TRBD1. Germline V lookup: CDR1 SGDLS, CDR2 YYNGEE. V gave up 3 bases and J gave up 4 bases; unmatched junction bases: 11. This CDR3 is built from 17 residues. Here the CDR3 reads CASSGSRGTGGAYEQYF. The CDR3 DNA sequence: TGTGCCAGCAGCGGCTCGAGAGGGACAGGGGGCGCATACGAGCAGTACTTC.

The V gene is TRBV28, the J gene TRBJ1-5, with D possibly being TRBD1 (5 bases). The germline gives CDR1 MDHEN, CDR2 SYDVKM. This CDR3 has 13 residues. The V and J ends lost 6 bases and 6 bases respectively, with 12 bases between them. DNA of the CDR3: TGTGCCAGCAGGCAAAAGGGGTTTCAGCCCCAGCATTTT. It codes for CASRQKGFQPQHF.

The chain carries TRBV7-3 and TRBJ2-2; 12 positions agree with TRBD1. V was clipped by 4 bases and J by 6 bases; unmatched bases: 3. The germline gives CDR1 SGHTA, CDR2 FQGTGA. The CDR3 is 15 residues long. CDR3 sequence reads: CASSSGTGGPGELFF. In nucleotides, the CDR3 is TGTGCCAGCAGCTCCGGGACAGGGGGCCCCGGGGAGCTGTTTTTT.

The chain has TRBV7-3 and TRBJ2-1; D gene ambiguous. Germline values: CDR1 SGHTA, CDR2 FQGTGA. The CDR3 length is 13 residues. V was cut by 2 bases and J by 7 bases, with 9 bases left in between. CDR3 loop: CASSLLRENEQFF. The CDR3 DNA reads as TGTGCCAGCAGCTTACTTAGAGAGAATGAGCAGTTCTTC.

V usage is TRBV2 and J usage is TRBJ2-3, with 14 bases identical to TRBD2. CDR3 size: 15 residues. Germline V CDR1 and CDR2: SNHLY, FYNNEI. V trimming: 9 bases; J trimming: 3 bases; junction bases outside the gene matches: 5. The CDR3 loop is CARTSGGAGTDTQYF. The DNA for the CDR3 is TGTGCCAGGACTAGCGGGGGGGCCGGGACAGATACGCAGTATTTT.

The gene calls are TRBV5-4 and TRBJ2-2; D is uncertain. Germline V gene data show CDR1 as SGHNT and CDR2 as YYREEE (reference sequence). Trimming removed 3 bases from V and 7 bases from J, with 22 bases in between. The CDR3 totals 17 residues. The CDR3 loop is CASSYHLFPPVVGELFF. The CDR3 DNA follows: TGTGCCAGCAGCTATCATCTCTTCCCTCCCGTAGTCGGGGAGCTGTTTTTT.